The T cell receptor beta chain described here comes from a study of breast tumors, draining lymph nodes, adjacent tissues. The study, taken as a whole, reports: Tumors had less TCR diversity than lymph nodes, more than nontumor tissue.

This clonotype was counted ten times or more. Its target is not known. The lymph nodes were axillary draining lymph nodes from breast cancer patients. TCRdb processed the multiplex PCR reads anew with MiXCR; each CDR3 protein has one entry. The sample holds about 230,000 distinct CDR3 sequences, about a third seen once. This clonotype was sampled from a female donor with breast cancer. Some clones in this sample may be carry-over from other donors' samples. The sequenced sample consisted of axillary lymph node tissue.

CDR3 region: CASRGHGVGQYF. The CDR3 DNA follows: TGTGCCAGCAGGGGACACGGCGTCGGGCAGTACTTC. The gene calls are TRBV6-2 or TRBV6-3 and TRBJ2-7, with D tentatively TRBD1 (6 bases). V lost 6 bases and J 9 bases, leaving 15 bases between the germline ends. The CDR3 is 12 amino acids. The germline gives CDR1 MNHEY, CDR2 SVGEGT.